The entry below gives a single TCR beta chain sequence along with its context. Its antigen is unidentified. This specimen belongs to a study of persistence of HIV-infected CD4 T cells. Study information: CD4+ T cells responding to CMV or HIV-1 Gag were isolated. Blood samples, up to roughly 200 mL, came from multiple time points, except two leukapheresis donors sampled once.

Cells were stimulated with CMV-infected fibroblast lysates at 10 ug/mL. CD40L-negative CD69-negative CD45RO-high memory CD4+ T cells were sorted as populations depleted of antigen-responding cells. CD8-depleted PBMCs were stimulated roughly 18 hours with anti-CD28/CD49d costimulation, CD40-blocking antibody and enfuvirtide. This CDR3 has 16 residues. Trimming shortened V by 4 bases and J by 0 bases, and 15 bases separated the two germline ends. The germline V gene encodes CDR1 SGHTS and CDR2 YDEGEE. The libraries were made with immunoSEQ version 4 in survey mode. The table came from immunoSEQ multiplex PCR; TCRdb's copy has only in-frame clones and leaves some out. The sample lists about 28,000 clones; around 80% were seen once.

The clonotype comes from an adult man with HIV who was CMV-seropositive. The specimen was CD4+ T cells sorted from PBMCs after roughly 20-hour stimulation, collected from a patient who received antiretroviral therapy. The chain couples TRBV5-8 to TRBJ2-3; D is uncertain. The CDR3 DNA follows: TGTGCCAGCAGCCCCCGAGTGACGTTAAGCACAGATACGCAGTATTTT. Protein: CASSPRVTLSTDTQYF.